These 17 T cell receptor beta chains came from one sample sequenced in a study of cytomegalovirus exposure and HLA in healthy donors (dated by TCRdb to about 2017). Preparation of the library involved the immunoSEQ multiplex PCR assay. The multiplex PCR relied on a mix of 60 forward primers for TCR Vbeta segments and 13 reverse primers for TCR Jbeta segments. Sourced from immuneACCESS, this table was stored by TCRdb with only in-frame sequences that have V and J called. A share of the clones is absent; for the studies checked, an unresolved V gene accounts for under half, and the remainder has no known explanation. The sample table shows some 140,000 clones, and 70% to 90% are seen once. Roughly 5.5% of the sample lies in the top ten. The sample consisted of PBMCs. Receptors originate from a woman aged 40 to 49 in good health and CMV-seropositive.

The rearrangement joins TRBV18 to TRBJ1-1; 7 bases agree with TRBD1. Germline V lookup: CDR1 KGHSH, CDR2 LQKENI. There are 13 residues in the CDR3. V trimming: 6 bases; J trimming: 3 bases; junction bases outside the gene matches: 4. The CDR3 region has the DNA TGTGCCAGCTCGGCTACAGGGGACACTGAAGCTTTCTTT. It yields the protein CASSATGDTEAFF. Complete variable domain (other parts from reference TRBV18 and TRBJ1-1): NAGVMQNPRHLVRRRGQEARLRCSPMKGHSHVYWYRQLPEEGLKFMVYLQKENIIDESGMPKERFSAEFPKEGPSILRIQQVVRGDSAAYFCASSATGDTEAFFGQGTRLTVV.

The chain links TRBV15 to TRBJ2-7; TRBD2 aligns across 12 bases. The CDR3 has 16 amino acids. Germline assignment: CDR1 LNHNV and CDR2 YYDKDF (reference sequence). With 1 base clipped from V and 6 bases from J, the junction kept 7 bases outside the gene matches. CDR3 residues: CATSRGRTSGTTEQYF. In DNA form, the CDR3 reads TGTGCCACCAGCAGAGGAAGGACTAGCGGGACTACCGAGCAGTACTTC.

J is TRBJ2-1 and V is TRBV5-1; 14 nucleotides align to TRBD2. Trimming took 4 bases from V and 5 from J; bases not matched to a gene: 8. The CDR3 extends over 17 amino acids. Germline loops: CDR1 SGHRS, CDR2 YFSETQ. The DNA of the CDR3 is TGCGCCAGCAGCCACGGGACTAGCGGGAGAGGGGACAATGAGCAGTTCTTC. This gives the protein CASSHGTSGRGDNEQFF.

This clone has only one observation. This chain connects TRBV10-2 to TRBJ2-1; perhaps TRBD2 as D (5 bases). V lost 0 bases and J 0 bases, leaving 12 bases between the germline ends. The CDR3 runs 17 residues. Germline assignment: CDR1 WSHSY and CDR2 SAAADI. The CDR3 reads CASSESSSLGSYNEQFF. CDR3 coding DNA: TGCGCCAGCAGTGAGTCTTCTAGCTTGGGCTCCTACAATGAGCAGTTCTTC.

V is TRBV30 and J is TRBJ2-1; 15 nucleotides agree with TRBD2. The CDR3 consists of 19 residues. The V gene end was trimmed by 4 bases and the J gene end by 10 bases; junction bases not matched to a gene: 20. Germline V gene sequence: CDR1 GTSNPN, CDR2 SVGIG (reference sequence). The CDR3 bases are TGTGCCTGGAACCCCCCCGGACTAGCGGGAGGGAAGGGACTTTGGGAGCAGTTCTTC. It specifies CAWNPPGLAGGKGLWEQFF.

This clone was observed a handful of times. V gene TRBV11-2 combines with J gene TRBJ1-5, with 8 bases identical to TRBD1. CDR3 length: 16 amino acids. Germline V lookup: CDR1 SGHAT, CDR2 FQNNGV. The junction had 7 bases not matched to a gene; V was cut back by 6 bases and J by 0 bases. CDR3 residues: CASRLGTGFSNQPQHF. For the CDR3, the DNA is TGTGCCAGCAGACTAGGGACAGGTTTTAGCAATCAGCCCCAGCATTTT.

The chain is built from TRBV5-4 and TRBJ2-1; TRBD2 matches at 11 bases. The V gene end was trimmed by 0 bases and the J gene end by 10 bases; junction bases not matched to a gene: 0. The CDR3 consists of 13 residues. CDR1 is SGHNT and CDR2 is YYREEE in the germline V gene (reference sequence). In DNA, the CDR3 is TGTGCCAGCAGCTTGGCTAGCGGGGGGGAGCAGTTCTTC. It yields the protein CASSLASGGEQFF.

The chain recombines TRBV15 with TRBJ1-1; perhaps TRBD1 as D (6 bases). Trimming took 6 bases from V and 1 from J, leaving 12 bases between them. In germline, CDR1 is LNHNV, CDR2 YYDKDF (reference sequence). The CDR3 has 14 residues. CDR3 DNA: TGTGCCACCAGAGGGGGTTTCGGGAACACTGAAGCTTTCTTT. As protein: CATRGGFGNTEAFF.

The chain has TRBV15 and TRBJ2-1, with a weak D call TRBD2 (6 bases). The CDR3 covers 13 residues. Germline values: CDR1 LNHNV, CDR2 YYDKDF (reference sequence). Trimming removed 3 bases at V and 10 bases at J, with 13 bases between. The CDR3 region has the DNA TGTGCCACCAGCAGTCGTCGGGAGTGGGAGCAGTTCTTC. Amino acid sequence: CATSSRREWEQFF. The variable domain in full, completed from reference TRBV15 and TRBJ2-1, reads DAMVIQNPRYQVTQFGKPVTLSCSQTLNHNVMYWYQQKSSQAPKLLFHYYDKDFNNEADTPDNFQSRRPNTSFCFLDIRSPGLGDTAMYLCATSSRREWEQFFGPGTRLTVL.

The J gene is TRBJ2-7, the V gene TRBV10-2; tentative D call: TRBD1 (6 bases). The CDR3 extends over 15 amino acids. CDR1 and CDR2 from the germline V gene are WSHSY and SAAADI. With 5 bases removed from V and 6 bases from J, the gap between germline ends came to 20 bases. Written as DNA, the CDR3 is TGCGCCAGCAGTCTTGACATTACAGGGTTGGGCGAGCAGTACTTC. It is translated as CASSLDITGLGEQYF.

This chain joins TRBV5-1 and TRBJ2-7; perhaps TRBD2 as D (6 bases). Trimming shortened V by 0 bases and J by 6 bases, and 16 bases separated the two germline ends. Per the germline V gene, CDR1 is SGHRS and CDR2 is YFSETQ. The CDR3 is made up of 15 amino acids. In DNA, the CDR3 is TGCGCCAGCAGCTTGGGATTTACTCTGGAGGGCGAGCAGTACTTC. This translates into CASSLGFTLEGEQYF.

The V gene is TRBV6-6, the J gene TRBJ2-1, with TRBD2 matching 8 bases. The CDR3 extends over 14 amino acids. Per the germline V gene, CDR1 is MNHNY and CDR2 is SVGAGI (reference sequence). V dropped 0 bases and J dropped 6; count of bases not matched to a gene: 1. CDR3 DNA: TGTGCCAGCAGTTACTCGGGGACTAGCAATGAGCAGTTCTTC. Amino acids: CASSYSGTSNEQFF.

V usage is TRBV5-1 and J usage is TRBJ2-7; D is perhaps TRBD2 (7 bases). The CDR3 spans 17 residues. Looked up from germline, CDR1 is SGHRS and CDR2 is YFSETQ. The ends were cut back, 2 bases at V and 3 bases at J, with 21 bases in the middle. The CDR3 coding sequence is TGCGCCAGCAGCTTTACAGGGACGGGGGGACCGAGCTACGAGCAGTACTTC. It is translated as CASSFTGTGGPSYEQYF.

V gene TRBV5-5 combines with J gene TRBJ1-4; the D gene is possibly TRBD1 (6 bases). This CDR3 contains 13 residues. Germline loops: CDR1 SGHKS, CDR2 YYEKEE (reference sequence). Trimming left V 6 bases short and J 8 bases short, with 14 bases between. DNA for the CDR3: TGTGCCAGCAACCGGGGAGGGGGGGAAAAACTGTTTTTT. Translation: CASNRGGGEKLFF.

As DNA, the CDR3 is TGCGCCAGCAGCCGGGGGAACGAGCAGTACTTC. This encodes CASSRGNEQYF. This chain connects TRBV10-1 to TRBJ2-7; a possible D gene is TRBD2 (6 bases). The V and J ends lost 6 bases and 5 bases respectively, with 8 bases between them. Germline loops: CDR1 WNHNN, CDR2 SYGVQD (reference sequence). This CDR3 is 11 amino acids long.

The rearrangement links TRBV19 to TRBJ2-3; TRBD1 aligns across 10 bases. Germline V lookup: CDR1 LNHDA, CDR2 SQIVND (reference sequence). The CDR3 is 18 residues long. V lost 5 bases and J lost 4; bases outside the gene matches: 15. CDR3 residues: CASSPRDRGSASADTQYF. CDR3 in DNA: TGTGCCAGTAGTCCCCGGGACAGGGGTTCAGCTAGCGCAGATACGCAGTATTTT.

This clone occurred once. This chain links TRBV27 with TRBJ2-7; TRBD2 is a possible D gene (5 bases). V was shortened by 2 bases and J by 0 bases, with 11 bases between the two germline ends. Germline CDR1 and CDR2: MNHEY and SMNVEV (reference sequence). CDR3 length equals 15 residues. The CDR3: CASSLRTGGSYEQYF. The CDR3 DNA sequence: TGTGCCAGCAGTTTAAGAACTGGAGGCTCCTACGAGCAGTACTTC.